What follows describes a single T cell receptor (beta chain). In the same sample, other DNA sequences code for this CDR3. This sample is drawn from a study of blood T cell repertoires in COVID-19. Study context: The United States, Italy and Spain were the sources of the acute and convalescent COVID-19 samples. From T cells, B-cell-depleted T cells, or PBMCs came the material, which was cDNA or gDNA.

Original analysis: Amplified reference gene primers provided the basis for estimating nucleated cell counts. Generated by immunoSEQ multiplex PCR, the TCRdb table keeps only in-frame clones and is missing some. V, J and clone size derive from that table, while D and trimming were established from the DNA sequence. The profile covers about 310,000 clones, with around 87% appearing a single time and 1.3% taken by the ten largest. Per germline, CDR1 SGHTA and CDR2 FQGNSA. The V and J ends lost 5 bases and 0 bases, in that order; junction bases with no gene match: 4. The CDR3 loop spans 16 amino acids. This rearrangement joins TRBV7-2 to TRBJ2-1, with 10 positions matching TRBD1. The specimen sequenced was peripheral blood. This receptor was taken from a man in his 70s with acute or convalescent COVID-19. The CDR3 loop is CASSPRTGGSYNEQFF. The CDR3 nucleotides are TGTGCCAGCAGCCCGAGGACAGGGGGCTCCTACAATGAGCAGTTCTTC.